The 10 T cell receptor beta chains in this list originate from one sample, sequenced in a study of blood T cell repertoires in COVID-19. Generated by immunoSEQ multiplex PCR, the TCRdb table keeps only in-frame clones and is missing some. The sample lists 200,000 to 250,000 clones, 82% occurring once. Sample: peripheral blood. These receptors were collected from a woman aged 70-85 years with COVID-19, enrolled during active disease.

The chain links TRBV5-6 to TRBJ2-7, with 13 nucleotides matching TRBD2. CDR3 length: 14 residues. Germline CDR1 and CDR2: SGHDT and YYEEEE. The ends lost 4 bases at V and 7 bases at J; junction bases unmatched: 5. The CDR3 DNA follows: TGTGCCAGCAGCGGACTAGCGGGAGACAGTGAGCAGTACTTC. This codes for CASSGLAGDSEQYF.

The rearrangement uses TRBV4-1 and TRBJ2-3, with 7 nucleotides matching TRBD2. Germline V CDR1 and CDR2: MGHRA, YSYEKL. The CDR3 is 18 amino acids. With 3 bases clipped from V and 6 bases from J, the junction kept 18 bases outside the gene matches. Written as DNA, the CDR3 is TGCGCCAGCAGCCACCCCTCCGCCCGGGACTACCGCCCCGATACGCAGTATTTT. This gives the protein CASSHPSARDYRPDTQYF.

CDR3 nucleotide sequence: TGTGCCAGCGGGACTAGCGGCTCTGGGGCCAACGTCCTGACTTTC. Its translation is CASGTSGSGANVLTF. V gene TRBV6-4 combines with J gene TRBJ2-6, with TRBD2 matching 11 bases. The J segment lost 0 bases and the V segment lost 8 bases, leaving 0 bases of the junction unmatched. Germline V gene lookup returns CDR1 MRHNA and CDR2 SNTAGT. The CDR3 totals 15 residues.

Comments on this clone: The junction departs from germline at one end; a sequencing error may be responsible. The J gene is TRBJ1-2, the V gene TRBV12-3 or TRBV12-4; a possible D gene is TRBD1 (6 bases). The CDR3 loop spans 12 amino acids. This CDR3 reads CASSLGGQRAAF. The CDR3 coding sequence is TGTGCCAGCAGTTTAGGGGGACAACGTGCGGCCTTC.

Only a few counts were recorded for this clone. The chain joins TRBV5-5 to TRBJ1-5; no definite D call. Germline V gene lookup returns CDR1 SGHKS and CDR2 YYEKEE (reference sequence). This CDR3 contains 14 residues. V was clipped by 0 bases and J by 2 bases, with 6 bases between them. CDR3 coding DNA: TGTGCCAGCAGCTTGGAGTTAGGCAATCAGCCCCAGCATTTT. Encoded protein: CASSLELGNQPQHF. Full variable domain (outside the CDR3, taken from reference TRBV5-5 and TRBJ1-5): DAGVTQSPTHLIKTRGQQVTLRCSPISGHKSVSWYQQVLGQGPQFIFQYYEKEERGRGNFPDRFSARQFPNYSSELNVNALLLGDSALYLCASSLELGNQPQHFGDGTRLSIL.

CDR3 DNA: TGTGCCAGCAGTCTCCGGTTGTCAGATACGCAGTATTTT. Protein product: CASSLRLSDTQYF. The J gene is TRBJ2-3, the V gene TRBV28; D gene unclear. This CDR3 has 13 amino acids. Trimming took 5 bases from V and 4 from J, leaving 10 bases between them. Germline V lookup: CDR1 MDHEN, CDR2 SYDVKM.

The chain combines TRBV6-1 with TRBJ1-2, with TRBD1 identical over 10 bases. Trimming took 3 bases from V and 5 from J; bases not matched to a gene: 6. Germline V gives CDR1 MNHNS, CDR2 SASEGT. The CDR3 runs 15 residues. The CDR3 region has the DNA TGTGCCAGCAGTGACGAGACAGGGGGCTTTTATGGCTACACCTTC. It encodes CASSDETGGFYGYTF.

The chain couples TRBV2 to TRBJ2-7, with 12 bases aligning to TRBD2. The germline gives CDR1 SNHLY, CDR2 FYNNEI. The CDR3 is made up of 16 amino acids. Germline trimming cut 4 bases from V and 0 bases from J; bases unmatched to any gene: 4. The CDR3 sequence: CASSVGLAGFSYEQYF. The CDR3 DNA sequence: TGTGCCAGCAGTGTGGGACTAGCGGGCTTCTCCTACGAGCAGTACTTC. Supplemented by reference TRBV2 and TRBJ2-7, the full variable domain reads EPEVTQTPSHQVTQMGQEVILRCVPISNHLYFYWYRQILGQKVEFLVSFYNNEISEKSEIFDDQFSVERPDGSNFTLKIRSTKLEDSAMYFCASSVGLAGFSYEQYFGPGTRLTVT.

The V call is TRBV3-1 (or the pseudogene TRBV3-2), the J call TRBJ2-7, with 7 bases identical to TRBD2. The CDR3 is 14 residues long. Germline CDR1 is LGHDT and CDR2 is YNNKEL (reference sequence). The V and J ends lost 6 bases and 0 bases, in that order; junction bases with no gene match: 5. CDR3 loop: CASSYSGSSYEQYF. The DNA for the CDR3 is TGTGCCAGCAGTTATAGCGGGTCCTCCTACGAGCAGTACTTC.

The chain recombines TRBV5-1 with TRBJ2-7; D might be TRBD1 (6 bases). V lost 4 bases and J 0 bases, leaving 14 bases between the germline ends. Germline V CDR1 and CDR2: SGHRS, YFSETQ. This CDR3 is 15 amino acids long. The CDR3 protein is CASSLSGTTSYEQYF. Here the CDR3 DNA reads TGCGCCAGCAGCCTCTCCGGGACAACCTCCTACGAGCAGTACTTC.